The 22 T cell receptor beta chains below all came from one sample that was sequenced in a study of blood T cell repertoires in COVID-19. Clones were read by immunoSEQ multiplex PCR, and TCRdb kept only the in-frame ones, dropping some. The table lists about 120,000 clones, roughly four fifths of them singletons. Material for sequencing was peripheral blood. The receptor set was obtained from a woman aged 45 to 65 with acute or convalescent COVID-19.

This clone has a handful of counts. The V gene is TRBV7-2, the J gene TRBJ2-7; 7 nucleotides line up with TRBD2. With V trimmed by 2 bases and J by 0 bases, 1 base remained unmatched. This CDR3 is 14 amino acids long. In germline, CDR1 is SGHTA, CDR2 FQGNSA. The CDR3 coding sequence is TGTGCCAGCAGCTTACTAGCGGCCTCCTACGAGCAGTACTTC. Residues: CASSLLAASYEQYF.

CDR3: CATLIQGTHGYTF. The DNA of the CDR3 is TGTGCCACCCTTATACAGGGTACGCATGGCTACACCTTC. V and J are TRBV6-5 and TRBJ1-2; a possible D gene is TRBD1 (6 bases). Germline V gene sequence: CDR1 MNHEY, CDR2 SVGAGI. V lost 10 bases and J 6 bases, leaving 18 bases between the germline ends. The length of the CDR3 is 13 residues.

The genes are TRBV7-3 and TRBJ2-3; 13 positions agree with TRBD2. V lost 5 bases to trimming and J lost 1 base; unmatched junction nucleotides: 3. The CDR3 contains 16 residues. Per the germline V gene, CDR1 is SGHTA and CDR2 is FQGTGA. The CDR3 loop is CASSPGLAGGTDTQYF. In nucleotides, the CDR3 is TGTGCCAGCAGCCCAGGACTAGCGGGAGGCACAGATACGCAGTATTTT.

V and J are TRBV20-1 and TRBJ2-5; D is perhaps TRBD2 (5 bases). Germline lookup yields CDR1 DFQATT and CDR2 SNEGSKA (reference sequence). V was cut by 3 bases and J by 1 base, with 9 bases left in between. The CDR3 length is 13 residues. Written as DNA, the CDR3 is TGCAGTGCTAGTCCTCGGGGCCAAGAGACCCAGTACTTC. Encoded protein: CSASPRGQETQYF.

The chain is built from TRBV19 and TRBJ1-3, with D possibly being TRBD1 (5 bases). The CDR3 is 17 residues long. CDR1 is LNHDA and CDR2 is SQIVND in the germline V gene (reference sequence). V gave up 9 bases and J gave up 0 bases, with 21 bases separating them. CDR3 protein: CASQKRGLTNSGNTIYF. The CDR3 nucleotides are TGTGCCAGCCAGAAGAGGGGACTCACAAACTCTGGAAACACCATATATTTT.

This chain links TRBV19 with TRBJ1-6; maybe TRBD1 (6 bases). CDR1 and CDR2 (germline): LNHDA, SQIVND (reference sequence). The CDR3 contains 15 residues. The V gene lost 5 bases and the J gene lost 4 bases, with 12 bases spanning the gap. The CDR3 DNA sequence: TGTGCCAGTAGTCCACGGACAGATTATAATTCACCCCTCCACTTT. Encoded protein: CASSPRTDYNSPLHF.

In this sample, this clone turned up once. The gene calls are TRBV6-4 and TRBJ1-5; no definite D call. The CDR3 sequence is 13 residues long. Between the trimmed V and J ends, which lost 4 bases and 3 bases, there was a span of 7 bases. Germline V gene lookup returns CDR1 MRHNA and CDR2 SNTAGT. Here the CDR3 reads CASSASLNQPQHF. The CDR3 DNA is TGTGCCAGCAGTGCCTCTCTCAATCAGCCCCAGCATTTT.

The chain joins TRBV2 to TRBJ2-1; 9 bases are a match to TRBD1. Trimming cost V 9 bases and J 7 bases; bases outside gene matches: 7. The germline CDR1 and CDR2 sequences are SNHLY and FYNNEI. The CDR3 totals 13 residues. CDR3 sequence: CASNPGQGNEQFF. The CDR3, as DNA: TGTGCCAGTAACCCGGGACAGGGTAATGAGCAGTTCTTC.

A single count supports this clone. This chain uses TRBV30 with TRBJ2-4; unclear D gene. V lost 0 bases, J lost 8 bases, and 11 bases lay in between. The CDR3 totals 13 residues. CDR1 is GTSNPN and CDR2 is SVGIG in the germline V gene (reference sequence). CDR3 in amino acids: CAWSVQVSDIQYF. The CDR3 bases are TGTGCCTGGAGTGTACAAGTCAGTGACATTCAGTACTTC.

The V gene is TRBV5-8, the J gene TRBJ1-1; D not certain. Germline loops: CDR1 SGHTS, CDR2 YDEGEE. CDR3 length: 11 residues. Trimming pared 1 base from V and 10 bases from J, leaving 8 bases between. The CDR3: CASSLFDRAFF. The DNA for the CDR3 is TGTGCCAGCAGCTTGTTTGATAGAGCTTTCTTT.

The chain links TRBV2 to TRBJ1-2; 7 bases match TRBD1. CDR3 length equals 14 residues. The germline V gene encodes CDR1 SNHLY and CDR2 FYNNEI. Trimming at V came to 5 bases and at J to 10 bases, leaving 13 bases not matched to a gene. CDR3 coding DNA: TGTGCCAGCAGTTTGACCGGGACAGCAACCCTCTACACCTTC. Translated: CASSLTGTATLYTF. The full variable domain, in which reference TRBV2 and TRBJ1-2 provide the parts outside the CDR3, is EPEVTQTPSHQVTQMGQEVILRCVPISNHLYFYWYRQILGQKVEFLVSFYNNEISEKSEIFDDQFSVERPDGSNFTLKIRSTKLEDSAMYFCASSLTGTATLYTFGSGTRLTVV.

V is TRBV2 and J is TRBJ2-5; tentative D call: TRBD2 (5 bases). The V and J ends lost 4 bases and 4 bases respectively, with 16 bases between them. The germline V gene encodes CDR1 SNHLY and CDR2 FYNNEI. CDR3 length equals 15 residues. The CDR3 region is CASSAGLSWGETQYF. DNA for the CDR3: TGTGCCAGCAGTGCAGGACTCTCGTGGGGAGAGACCCAGTACTTC.

The CDR3 DNA is TGTGCCAGCAGTTTATTCCGTTTTGACTATGGCTACACCTTC. The encoded protein is CASSLFRFDYGYTF. The V and J genes are TRBV28 and TRBJ1-2; D not certain. CDR3 length: 14 residues. Trimming left V 1 base short and J 3 bases short, with 9 bases between. Per the germline V gene, CDR1 is MDHEN and CDR2 is SYDVKM.

As to this clone: The conserved phenylalanine or tryptophan normally closing the CDR3 is absent here, so this likely arose from a read error. It is unclear where the CDR3 begins or ends on the DNA, so no DNA is shown, and the CDR3 is as TCRdb lists it. The genes are TRBV10-2 and TRBJ2-7; the D call in the table, TRBD1, was not verified against the DNA. Germline assignment: CDR1 WSHSY and CDR2 SAAADI. The length of the CDR3 is 12 amino acids, counting both ends. CDR3 loop: CASSEPRGPTFS.

CDR3 sequence: CASSAQGNTEAFF. The CDR3 region has the DNA TGTGCCAGCAGCGCTCAGGGGAACACTGAAGCTTTCTTT. V gene TRBV11-2 combines with J gene TRBJ1-1; D is perhaps TRBD1 (5 bases). CDR1 and CDR2 (germline): SGHAT, FQNNGV. The CDR3 loop spans 13 amino acids. The V end was cut by 5 bases, the J end by 1 base, with 8 bases between.

V and J are TRBV3-1 (or the pseudogene TRBV3-2) and TRBJ2-7, with D perhaps TRBD1 (5 bases). With 5 bases removed from V and 1 base from J, the gap between germline ends came to 6 bases. CDR1 and CDR2 (germline): LGHDT, YNNKEL (reference sequence). This CDR3 comprises 12 residues. The CDR3 DNA follows: TGTGCCAGCAGCACAGGTTCCTACGAGCAGTACTTC. It specifies CASSTGSYEQYF.

This clone was picked up one time. The chain combines TRBV9 with TRBJ2-1; maybe TRBD2 (7 bases). The germline V gene encodes CDR1 SGDLS and CDR2 YYNGEE. The CDR3 runs 16 residues. V lost 1 base to trimming and J lost 6 bases, with 17 bases between them. CDR3 sequence reads: CASSVSPSAGANEQFF. The CDR3 nucleotides are TGTGCCAGCAGCGTATCTCCATCGGCGGGGGCCAATGAGCAGTTCTTC.

This chain links TRBV5-1 with TRBJ2-3, with TRBD2 matching 15 bases. The CDR3 consists of 16 residues. Looked up from germline, CDR1 is SGHRS and CDR2 is YFSETQ. Trimming took 4 bases from V and 4 from J; bases not matched to a gene: 4. The CDR3 spells CASSRTSGGVADTQYF. The CDR3 nucleotides are TGCGCCAGCAGCCGGACTAGCGGGGGGGTGGCAGATACGCAGTATTTT.

V and J are TRBV18 and TRBJ2-5; no clear D. From germline, CDR1 is KGHSH and CDR2 LQKENI. The CDR3 covers 13 residues. The V gene lost 3 bases and the J gene lost 5 bases, with 10 bases spanning the gap. The CDR3 DNA reads as TGTGCCAGCTCACCGAGGTCTGGGGAGACCCAGTACTTC. Protein sequence: CASSPRSGETQYF.

CDR3 region: CASSQTSSGSNEQFF. The CDR3 DNA is TGTGCCAGCAGCCAGACCTCTAGCGGGTCCAATGAGCAGTTCTTC. The V gene is TRBV3-1 (or the pseudogene TRBV3-2), the J gene TRBJ2-1; 8 nucleotides match TRBD2. The CDR3 consists of 15 residues. J lost 6 bases, V lost 3 bases, and 7 bases had no gene match. Germline CDR1 reads LGHDT; CDR2 reads YNNKEL (reference sequence).

The chain joins TRBV28 to TRBJ2-2; 8 bases are shared with TRBD2. Per the germline V gene, CDR1 is MDHEN and CDR2 is SYDVKM. The V gene end was trimmed by 2 bases and the J gene end by 5 bases; junction bases not matched to a gene: 1. This CDR3 has 14 amino acids. CDR3 nucleotide sequence: TGTGCCAGCAGTTTAGGCGGGAGGACCGGGGAGCTGTTTTTT. The encoded protein is CASSLGGRTGELFF.

The CDR3 DNA reads TGTGCCAGCAAAGGACAGGGGATGGATGAAGCTTTCTTT. This gives the protein CASKGQGMDEAFF. V gene TRBV5-6 combines with J gene TRBJ1-1; 9 nucleotides line up with TRBD1. The J segment lost 7 bases and the V segment lost 6 bases, leaving 7 bases of the junction unmatched. In germline, CDR1 is SGHDT, CDR2 YYEEEE. This CDR3 region has 13 residues.